This TCR beta chain was recovered during a study of beta chain features in type 1 diabetes. At the level of the study: Sorted cells, some 98,000,000 in number, were examined across all samples. Findings and limits, study-wide: Type 1 diabetes patients had moderately but significantly shorter TCRB CDR3s in all four CD4+ subsets. Fewer junction insertions and more nucleotide deletions appeared in type 1 diabetes patients. Short templates might get an advantage during PCR, and this would be equal in patients and controls.

The investigators reverse transcribed all of the isolated RNA, so they sequenced expressed TCRB transcripts. TCRdb's copy holds only in-frame clones and misses some; the assay was immunoSEQ multiplex PCR. This sample has about 120,000 clones, with roughly 17% found just once. Trimming took 2 bases from V and 0 from J; bases not matched to a gene: 8. Germline lookup yields CDR1 MGHRA and CDR2 YSYEKL. The CDR3 totals 19 residues. For this clone: What it binds is unknown.

Purity exceeded 95% in all sorted populations. Sequenced: central memory CD4+ T cells from blood. This chain connects TRBV4-1 to TRBJ2-1, with 12 positions matching TRBD2. The TCR was taken from a man aged 18 to 30 with type 1 diabetes. The CDR3 DNA sequence: TGCGCCAGCAGCCAATCGGGACTAGCGGGCTTAAGCTCCTACAATGAGCAGTTCTTC. It translates to CASSQSGLAGLSSYNEQFF.